The clone carrying this T cell receptor beta chain was detected only a few times. Its antigen is not identified. Time point: patch test 2, 6 weeks after DPC sensitization. Sample treatment: therapeutic diphenylcyclopropenone sensitization with weekly scalp DPC. Blood, whole and unfractionated, served as the source for total RNA extraction. In germline, CDR1 is MNHNY, CDR2 SVGAGI (reference sequence). Trimming pared 6 bases from V and 4 bases from J, leaving 12 bases between. The CDR3 loop spans 14 amino acids. Individual cDNA molecules in this library carried unique molecular identifiers. In the original processing: With a range of about 23,224 to 700,000, the median per sample was roughly 91,000 TCRs. TCRdb re-analysed the RACE reads in MiXCR, keeping a single row per CDR3 protein. The V and J calls shown here were made by TCRdb, not taken from the authors' results. This sample has about 42,000 distinct CDR3 sequences, with about 8.9% found just once.

These data are taken from a study of human T cells and chemical hapten exposure. Whole-study findings and limits: Patch test score was positively correlated with the counts of TCRs that had expanded at PT1.

The sample consisted of whole blood, taken in connection with sensitization to the hapten diphenylcyclopropenone (DPC). The clonotype comes from a woman aged 40-49 years with alopecia areata. Some clones in this sample may be carry-over from other donors' samples. J is TRBJ2-2 and V is TRBV6-6; possibly TRBD1 for D (6 bases). DNA of the CDR3: TGTGCCAGCAGCCCATCAGGGGCCACCGGGGAGCTGTTTTTT. Translating it yields CASSPSGATGELFF.